The 26 T cell receptor beta chains listed next were all sequenced from one sample in a study of cytomegalovirus exposure and HLA in healthy donors. Generated by immunoSEQ multiplex PCR, the TCRdb table keeps only in-frame clones and is missing some. The repertoire consists of roughly 100,000 clones, with around 90% occurring once and the leading ten covering 1.5% to 2%. The sample was PBMCs. The origin of the receptors is a woman between 18 and 29 years old in good health and CMV-seropositive.

The chain joins TRBV5-1 to TRBJ2-6; 11 bases are a match to TRBD1. The CDR3 totals 18 residues. V trimming: 4 bases; J trimming: 1 base; junction bases outside the gene matches: 7. In germline, CDR1 is SGHRS, CDR2 YFSETQ. For the CDR3, the DNA is TGCGCCAGCAGCGGGCCCGGGACAGGGGGGTCTGGGGCCAACGTCCTGACTTTC. It encodes CASSGPGTGGSGANVLTF. Together with reference TRBV5-1 and TRBJ2-6, the CDR3 gives the full variable domain: KAGVTQTPRYLIKTRGQQVTLSCSPISGHRSVSWYQQTPGQGLQFLFEYFSETQRNKGNFPGRFSGRQFSNSRSEMNVSTLELGDSALYLCASSGPGTGGSGANVLTFGAGSRLTVL.

The J gene is TRBJ1-1, the V gene TRBV27; the D gene is possibly TRBD1 (6 bases). V was pared by 6 bases and J by 1 base, with 15 bases between. The CDR3 totals 15 residues. The germline gives CDR1 MNHEY, CDR2 SMNVEV (reference sequence). CDR3 DNA: TGTGCCAGCAGACCAAACAGGGTCAGGAACACTGAAGCTTTCTTT. Its protein product is CASRPNRVRNTEAFF.

This clone has more than one count but fewer than ten. The CDR3 loop reads CASRSTGGREQYF. Written as DNA, the CDR3 is TGTGCCAGCAGGTCGACAGGGGGTCGCGAGCAGTACTTC. The chain couples TRBV2 to TRBJ2-7; 9 nucleotides line up with TRBD1. Trimming cost V 6 bases and J 6 bases; bases outside gene matches: 6. Germline CDR1 is SNHLY and CDR2 is FYNNEI. CDR3 length: 13 residues.

The J gene is TRBJ2-6, the V gene TRBV7-9; 10 nucleotides match TRBD1. Per germline, CDR1 SEHNR and CDR2 FQNEAQ (reference sequence). V trimming: 7 bases; J trimming: 3 bases; junction bases outside the gene matches: 9. CDR3 size: 17 residues. The CDR3 sequence is CASTHSDRGGGANVLTF. DNA for the CDR3: TGTGCCAGCACCCACTCGGACAGGGGGGGTGGGGCCAACGTCCTGACTTTC.

V and J are TRBV7-2 and TRBJ1-1, with a weak D call TRBD1 (5 bases). This CDR3 is 14 amino acids long. CDR1 is SGHTA and CDR2 is FQGNSA in the germline V gene. V was shortened by 1 base and J by 4 bases, with 10 bases between the two germline ends. In DNA, the CDR3 is TGTGCCAGCAGCTTAGGAAGGGGCAGCACTGAAGCTTTCTTT. Protein: CASSLGRGSTEAFF. The variable domain in full, with the rest retrieved from reference TRBV7-2 and TRBJ1-1, is GAGVSQSPSNKVTEKGKDVELRCDPISGHTALYWYRQSLGQGLEFLIYFQGNSAPDKSGLPSDRFSAERTGGSVSTLTIQRTQQEDSAVYLCASSLGRGSTEAFFGQGTRLTVV.

J is TRBJ1-5 and V is TRBV19; 9 positions match TRBD1. The length of the CDR3 is 14 residues. CDR1 and CDR2 (germline): LNHDA, SQIVND (reference sequence). After removal of 7 bases from V and 6 bases from J, the junction contained 7 bases not matched to a gene. CDR3 in DNA: TGTGCCAGTACCCTGACAGGGGGGCGTCAGCCCCAGCATTTT. The encoded protein is CASTLTGGRQPQHF.

The chain combines TRBV6-5 with TRBJ1-3; 7 bases align to TRBD1. This CDR3 has 15 residues. V lost 5 bases, J lost 2 bases, and 6 bases stayed unmatched. The germline gives CDR1 MNHEY, CDR2 SVGAGI. CDR3 nucleotide sequence: TGTGCCAGCAGTCGGGACAGTGGGGCTGGAAACACCATATATTTT. Encoded protein: CASSRDSGAGNTIYF.

This clone was seen once. The genes are TRBV18 and TRBJ2-7; 7 nucleotides match TRBD1. V dropped 5 bases and J dropped 3; count of bases not matched to a gene: 10. Germline V CDR1 and CDR2: KGHSH, LQKENI. This CDR3 region has 15 residues. The CDR3 spells CASSSRDSGIYEQYF. CDR3 nucleotide sequence: TGTGCCAGCTCATCCCGGGACAGTGGGATCTACGAGCAGTACTTC. Looking up the rest from reference TRBV18 and TRBJ2-7 gives the full variable domain: NAGVMQNPRHLVRRRGQEARLRCSPMKGHSHVYWYRQLPEEGLKFMVYLQKENIIDESGMPKERFSAEFPKEGPSILRIQQVVRGDSAAYFCASSSRDSGIYEQYFGPGTRLTVT.

The chain is built from TRBV15 and TRBJ2-1, with 12 bases aligning to TRBD2. Per the germline V gene, CDR1 is LNHNV and CDR2 is YYDKDF (reference sequence). After removal of 2 bases from V and 4 bases from J, the junction contained 6 bases not matched to a gene. This CDR3 is 17 amino acids long. CDR3 sequence (DNA): TGTGCCACCAGCAGATCTTTGCTAGCGGGGGGGTACAATGAGCAGTTCTTC. Translated: CATSRSLLAGGYNEQFF. The full variable domain, with the rest looked up from reference TRBV15 and TRBJ2-1, is DAMVIQNPRYQVTQFGKPVTLSCSQTLNHNVMYWYQQKSSQAPKLLFHYYDKDFNNEADTPDNFQSRRPNTSFCFLDIRSPGLGDTAMYLCATSRSLLAGGYNEQFFGPGTRLTVL.

In DNA form, the CDR3 reads TGTGCCAGCAGTGAAGGTGCGGGGGACCCGGGGGATACGCAGTATTTT. This translates into CASSEGAGDPGDTQYF. This sequence joins TRBV6-4 and TRBJ2-3; 7 nucleotides line up with TRBD2. This CDR3 region has 16 residues. The J segment lost 6 bases and the V segment lost 3 bases, leaving 12 bases of the junction unmatched. The germline CDR1 and CDR2 sequences are MRHNA and SNTAGT.

The chain recombines TRBV25-1 with TRBJ2-1; D ambiguous. Germline V gene sequence: CDR1 MGHDK, CDR2 SYGVNS. V was trimmed by 2 bases and J by 2 bases, leaving 10 bases between them. This CDR3 region has 15 residues. The CDR3 loop reads CASSERYTAYNEQFF. CDR3 nucleotides: TGTGCCAGCAGTGAACGGTACACAGCCTACAATGAGCAGTTCTTC. The whole variable domain, filled in from reference TRBV25-1 and TRBJ2-1, reads EADIYQTPRYLVIGTGKKITLECSQTMGHDKMYWYQQDPGMELHLIHYSYGVNSTEKGDLSSESTVSRIRTEHFPLTLESARPSHTSQYLCASSERYTAYNEQFFGPGTRLTVL.

This clone was seen just once. The chain uses TRBV28 and TRBJ2-7; 9 bases are a match to TRBD2. CDR1 is MDHEN and CDR2 is SYDVKM in the germline V gene. V was pared by 5 bases and J by 0 bases, with 2 bases of the junction left unmatched. This CDR3 comprises 14 residues. CDR3: CASSERGASYEQYF. For the CDR3, the DNA is TGTGCCAGCAGTGAGCGGGGGGCCTCCTACGAGCAGTACTTC.

The chain joins TRBV13 to TRBJ2-7; TRBD1 agrees at 7 bases. The CDR3 has 12 amino acids. The trim removed 3 bases at V and 5 bases at J, leaving 1 base unmatched. The germline V gene has CDR1 PRHDT and CDR2 FYEKMQ (reference sequence). CDR3 residues: CASSLTGNEQYF. The CDR3 nucleotides read TGTGCCAGCAGCTTGACAGGGAACGAGCAGTACTTC.

The chain combines TRBV11-2 with TRBJ2-7, with 9 bases fitting TRBD2. The germline CDR1 and CDR2 sequences are SGHAT and FQNNGV. The J segment lost 4 bases and the V segment lost 3 bases, leaving 4 bases of the junction unmatched. The CDR3 consists of 14 residues. DNA of the CDR3: TGTGCCAGCAGCTTCGATAGCGGGGGTTACGAGCAGTACTTC. Translated: CASSFDSGGYEQYF.

This rearrangement joins TRBV20-1 to TRBJ1-1, with D uncertain. The germline gives CDR1 DFQATT, CDR2 SNEGSKA (reference sequence). The CDR3 is 10 amino acids. Trimming removed 5 bases from V and 3 bases from J, with 4 bases in between. The CDR3 nucleotides are TGCAGTGCTGGCTACACTGAAGCTTTCTTT. The encoded protein is CSAGYTEAFF.

The rearrangement joins TRBV19 to TRBJ1-5; the D is unclear. Germline-derived CDR1 and CDR2 are LNHDA and SQIVND (reference sequence). The CDR3 contains 16 residues. V lost 4 bases and J 2 bases, leaving 15 bases between the germline ends. The CDR3 DNA reads as TGTGCCAGTAGTAACCCACAAGTGCTTGGCAATCAGCCCCAGCATTTT. Its translation is CASSNPQVLGNQPQHF.

The chain is built from TRBV6-1 and TRBJ1-5, with unresolved D. In germline, CDR1 is MNHNS, CDR2 SASEGT. The CDR3 is 15 residues long. V lost 1 base to trimming and J lost 3 bases, with 10 bases between them. The CDR3: CASSEVYSDNQPQHF. CDR3 nucleotide sequence: TGTGCCAGCAGTGAAGTTTATTCAGACAATCAGCCCCAGCATTTT.

The chain links TRBV7-2 to TRBJ2-1; the match to TRBD2 covers 10 bases. Germline-derived CDR1 and CDR2 are SGHTA and FQGNSA. The length of the CDR3 is 16 residues. With 5 bases clipped from V and 7 bases from J, the junction kept 11 bases outside the gene matches. The DNA of the CDR3 is TGTGCCAGCAGCCCTAAAGCGGGGGGGACAAGGAATGAGCAGTTCTTC. This gives the protein CASSPKAGGTRNEQFF.

V is TRBV27 and J is TRBJ2-3, with a weak D call TRBD2 (7 bases). From germline, CDR1 is MNHEY and CDR2 SMNVEV (reference sequence). This CDR3 contains 13 residues. The germline V and J ends were trimmed by 6 bases and 8 bases, with 15 bases remaining between them. CDR3 residues: CASSLRGGGTQYF. In nucleotides, the CDR3 is TGTGCCAGCAGCCTAAGGGGGGGTGGTACGCAGTATTTT.

The genes are TRBV6-1 and TRBJ2-2, with D perhaps matching TRBD2 (5 bases). V was cut by 6 bases and J by 5 bases, with 10 bases left in between. Germline V gene lookup returns CDR1 MNHNS and CDR2 SASEGT. The CDR3 consists of 13 residues. The CDR3, as DNA: TGTGCCAGCAGATGGGGAGAGACCGGGGAGCTGTTTTTT. It is translated as CASRWGETGELFF.

The chain has TRBV6-8 and TRBJ2-7, with D possibly TRBD1 on 6 matching bases. Trimming pared 7 bases from V and 10 bases from J, leaving 17 bases between. The CDR3 is 12 amino acids. CDR1 is MNHGY, CDR2 SAAAGT, per germline. The CDR3 is CASNHRVRVQYV. The DNA for the CDR3 is TGTGCCAGCAACCACAGGGTCCGAGTTCAGTACGTC.

V and J are TRBV27 and TRBJ1-1; D unclear. There are 18 residues in the CDR3. Trimming shortened V by 0 bases and J by 5 bases, and 22 bases separated the two germline ends. In germline, CDR1 is MNHEY, CDR2 SMNVEV (reference sequence). CDR3 in DNA: TGTGCCAGCAGTTTATCGGTTTCTCGGGGAAGCGCCGGGACTGAAGCTTTCTTT. Translating gives CASSLSVSRGSAGTEAFF.

V gene TRBV5-4 combines with J gene TRBJ1-6; 10 bases agree with TRBD1. Germline values: CDR1 SGHNT, CDR2 YYREEE (reference sequence). V lost 4 bases and J lost 8; bases outside the gene matches: 6. The CDR3 has 15 amino acids. CDR3 sequence: CASSPGQGLDSPLHF. The CDR3 bases are TGTGCCAGCAGCCCGGGACAGGGGCTGGATTCACCCCTCCACTTT.

J is TRBJ2-3 and V is TRBV7-8, with 9 nucleotides matching TRBD2. The ends lost 5 bases at V and 5 bases at J; junction bases unmatched: 8. Germline V CDR1 and CDR2: SGHVS, FQNEAQ. The CDR3 has 15 amino acids. The CDR3 loop is CASSPFAGGRDTQYF. The CDR3 DNA reads as TGTGCCAGCAGCCCATTTGCGGGGGGGCGAGATACGCAGTATTTT.

As DNA, the CDR3 is TGTGCCAGCAGACTGGGACAGGGACCCACTGAAGCTTTCTTT. Protein: CASRLGQGPTEAFF. The gene calls are TRBV28 and TRBJ1-1; 9 bases fit TRBD1. Per the germline V gene, CDR1 is MDHEN and CDR2 is SYDVKM. Trimming at V came to 6 bases and at J to 4 bases, leaving 6 bases not matched to a gene. The CDR3 extends over 14 amino acids.

The chain uses TRBV4-3 and TRBJ2-3, with 13 bases lining up with TRBD2. This CDR3 comprises 16 residues. Germline CDR1 and CDR2: LGHNA and YSLEER. V lost 4 bases, J lost 6 bases, and 7 bases stayed unmatched. CDR3 DNA: TGCGCCAGCAGCCCATGGACTAGCGGGGGAGCCGATACGCAGTATTTT. Translation gives CASSPWTSGGADTQYF.